These 2 T cell receptor beta chains originate from one sample sequenced in a study of Ad26.COV2.S vaccination and SARS-CoV-2 variants. Generated by immunoSEQ multiplex PCR, the TCRdb table keeps only in-frame clones and is missing some. The sample has roughly 350,000 clones; about nine tenths are singletons. Treatment: some 20 received Ad26.COV2.S at low or high dose, single or two shots; several received placebo; per-sample allocation not given. Collection of the samples took place on day 63 after the first injection of vaccine or placebo. Specimen: peripheral blood, collected in a trial of Ad26.COV2.S vaccine versus placebo. These receptors were collected from a person between 18 and 65 years old who received the Ad26.COV2.S COVID-19 vaccine or a placebo.

The V and J genes are TRBV7-9 and TRBJ1-3; 7 nucleotides match TRBD1. Germline V CDR1 and CDR2: SEHNR, FQNEAQ (reference sequence). The CDR3 has 17 residues. The V segment lost 5 bases and the J segment 2 bases; nucleotides outside the gene matches: 12. CDR3 in amino acids: CASSPYKGTDPGNTIYF. DNA of the CDR3: TGTGCCAGCAGCCCTTACAAGGGGACAGATCCTGGAAACACCATATATTTT.

This chain connects TRBV6-5 to TRBJ2-7; 12 bases match TRBD2. The J segment lost 5 bases and the V segment lost 0 bases, leaving 5 bases of the junction unmatched. The CDR3 is made up of 16 amino acids. Looked up from germline, CDR1 is MNHEY and CDR2 is SVGAGI. CDR3 sequence (DNA): TGTGCCAGCAGTTACTCGCCTAGCGGGGGGGCCAACGAGCAGTACTTC. It specifies CASSYSPSGGANEQYF.